Here is one T cell receptor beta chain with its context. Its antigen is undetermined. The length of the CDR3 is 15 residues. Trimming removed 2 bases from V and 4 bases from J; junction bases left unmatched: 5. In germline, CDR1 is MNHNY, CDR2 SVGAGI (reference sequence). The data originate from a study of cytomegalovirus exposure and HLA in healthy donors. Broader study findings: A later analysis reportedly found that, within productive TCRs, an Asian-associated ancestry cluster had fewer N-insertions than the mean observed across the roughly 690 donors. As a later analysis revealed, the rate of TCR association differed by HLA locus, with DRB1 most and HLA-C fewest.

All the people who gave samples were healthy bone marrow donors. Primers included in the PCR were 60 Vbeta and 13 Jbeta primers. Clones were sequenced by immunoSEQ multiplex PCR, and TCRdb holds only the in-frame ones, with some missing. This table holds roughly 180,000 clones, about 82% found once. This TCR came from a man between 18 and 35 years old in good health and CMV-seronegative. V and J are TRBV6-6 and TRBJ1-2, with TRBD1 identical over 9 bases. The sequencing input was PBMCs. CDR3 in amino acids: CASSYPDRGVYGYTF. CDR3 coding DNA: TGTGCCAGCAGTTACCCGGACAGGGGTGTCTATGGCTACACCTTC.